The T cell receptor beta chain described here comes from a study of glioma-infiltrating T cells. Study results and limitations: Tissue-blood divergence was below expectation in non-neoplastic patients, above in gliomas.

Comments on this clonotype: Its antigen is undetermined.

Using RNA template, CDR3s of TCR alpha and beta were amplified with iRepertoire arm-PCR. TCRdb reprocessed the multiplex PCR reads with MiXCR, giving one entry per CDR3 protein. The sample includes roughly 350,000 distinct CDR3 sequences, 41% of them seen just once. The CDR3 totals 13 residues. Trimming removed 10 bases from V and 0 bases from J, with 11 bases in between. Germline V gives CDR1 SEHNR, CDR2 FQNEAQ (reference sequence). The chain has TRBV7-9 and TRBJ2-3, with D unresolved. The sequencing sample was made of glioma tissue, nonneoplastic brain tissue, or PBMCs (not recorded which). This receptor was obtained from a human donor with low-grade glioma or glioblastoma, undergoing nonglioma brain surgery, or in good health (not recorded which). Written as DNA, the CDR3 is TGTGCCATCTCGCAGTCTAGCACAGATACGCAGTATTTT. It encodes CAISQSSTDTQYF.